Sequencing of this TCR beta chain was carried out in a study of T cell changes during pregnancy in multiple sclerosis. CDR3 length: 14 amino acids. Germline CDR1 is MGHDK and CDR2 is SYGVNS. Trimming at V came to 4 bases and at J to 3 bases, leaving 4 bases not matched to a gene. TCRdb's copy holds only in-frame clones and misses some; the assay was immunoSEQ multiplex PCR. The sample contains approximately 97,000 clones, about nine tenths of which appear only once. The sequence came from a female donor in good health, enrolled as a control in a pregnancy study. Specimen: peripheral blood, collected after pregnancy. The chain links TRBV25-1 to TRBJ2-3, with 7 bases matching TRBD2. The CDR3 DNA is TGTGCCAGCAGTGTCCCTAGCGGAACAGATACGCAGTATTTT. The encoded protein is CASSVPSGTDTQYF.